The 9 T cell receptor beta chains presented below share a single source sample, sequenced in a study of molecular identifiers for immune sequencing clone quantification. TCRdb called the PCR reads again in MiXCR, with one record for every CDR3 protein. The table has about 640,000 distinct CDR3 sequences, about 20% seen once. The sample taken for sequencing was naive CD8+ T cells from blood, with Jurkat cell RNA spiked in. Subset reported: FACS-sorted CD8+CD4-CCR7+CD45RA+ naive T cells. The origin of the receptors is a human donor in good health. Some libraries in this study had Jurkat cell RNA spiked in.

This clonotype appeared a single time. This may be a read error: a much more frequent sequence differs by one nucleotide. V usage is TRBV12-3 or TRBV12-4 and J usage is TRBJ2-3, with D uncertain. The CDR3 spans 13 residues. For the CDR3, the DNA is TGTGCCCGCAGTCCCGAGAACGCGGATACGCAGTATTTT. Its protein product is CARSPENADTQYF.

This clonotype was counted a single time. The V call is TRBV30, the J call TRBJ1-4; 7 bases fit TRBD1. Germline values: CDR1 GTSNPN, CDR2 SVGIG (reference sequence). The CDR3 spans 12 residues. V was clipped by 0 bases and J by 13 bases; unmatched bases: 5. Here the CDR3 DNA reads TGTGCCTGGAGTGTAACAGGGGCAAGACTGTTTTTT. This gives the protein CAWSVTGARLFF.

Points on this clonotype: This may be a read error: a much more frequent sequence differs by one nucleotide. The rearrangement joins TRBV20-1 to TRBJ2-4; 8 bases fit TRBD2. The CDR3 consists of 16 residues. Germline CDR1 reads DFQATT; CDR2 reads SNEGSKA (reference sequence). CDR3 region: CSARGEREIARNIQYF. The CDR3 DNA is TGCAGTGCTAGGGGGGAGCGGGAGATAGCCAGAAACATTCAGTACTTC.

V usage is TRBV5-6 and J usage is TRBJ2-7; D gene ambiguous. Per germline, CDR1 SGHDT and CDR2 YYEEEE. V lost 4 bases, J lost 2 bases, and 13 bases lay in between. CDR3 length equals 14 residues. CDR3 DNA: TGTGCCAGCAGCCTAGGAGTGGTGGCCTACGAGCAGTACTTC. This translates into CASSLGVVAYEQYF.

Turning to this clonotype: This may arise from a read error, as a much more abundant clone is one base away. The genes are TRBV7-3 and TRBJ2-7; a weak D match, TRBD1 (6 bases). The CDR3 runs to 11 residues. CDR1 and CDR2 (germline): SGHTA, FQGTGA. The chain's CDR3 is CASGPLTGPSF. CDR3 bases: TGTGCCAGCGGCCCTCTGACAGGACCTTCTTTC.

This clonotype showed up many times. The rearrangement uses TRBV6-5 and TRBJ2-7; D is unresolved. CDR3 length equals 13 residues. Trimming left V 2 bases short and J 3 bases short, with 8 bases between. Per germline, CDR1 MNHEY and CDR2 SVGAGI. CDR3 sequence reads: CASSYTDGYEQYF. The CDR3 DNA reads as TGTGCCAGCAGTTACACAGACGGCTACGAGCAGTACTTC.

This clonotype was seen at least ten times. CDR3: CASSLGEAPYEQYF. The CDR3 coding sequence is TGTGCCAGCAGCTTGGGGGAGGCTCCCTACGAGCAGTACTTC. The chain carries TRBV5-4 and TRBJ2-7; D may be TRBD2 (6 bases). There are 14 residues in the CDR3. Deletions cut 0 bases from V and 2 bases from J, with 9 bases between. Germline V gene data show CDR1 as SGHNT and CDR2 as YYREEE (reference sequence). Together with reference TRBV5-4 and TRBJ2-7, the CDR3 gives the full variable domain: ETGVTQSPTHLIKTRGQQVTLRCSSQSGHNTVSWYQQALGQGPQFIFQYYREEENGRGNFPPRFSGLQFPNYSSELNVNALELDDSALYLCASSLGEAPYEQYFGPGTRLTVT.

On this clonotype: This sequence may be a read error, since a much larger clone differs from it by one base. CDR3 bases: TGTGCCAGCAGGCAAGATATTGCAGGTCCCCCAGATACGCAGTATTTT. This gives the protein CASRQDIAGPPDTQYF. The rearrangement links TRBV14 to TRBJ2-3; no clear D. Germline V CDR1 and CDR2: SGHDN, FVKESK. CDR3 length: 16 residues.

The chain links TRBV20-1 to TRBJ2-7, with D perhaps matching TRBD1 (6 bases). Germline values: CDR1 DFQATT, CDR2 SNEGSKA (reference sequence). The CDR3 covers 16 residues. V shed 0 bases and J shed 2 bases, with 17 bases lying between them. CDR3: CSARDSTGIITYEQYF. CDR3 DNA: TGCAGTGCTAGAGATTCTACAGGGATAATAACCTACGAGCAGTACTTC.